This entry lists 14 T cell receptor beta chains sequenced from one sample in a study of blood T cell repertoires in COVID-19. Measured with immunoSEQ multiplex PCR; TCRdb has only the in-frame clones, and not every one. The sample includes about 70,000 clones, 80% of them seen just once. The material sequenced was peripheral blood. The receptors come from a man in his 70s who had recovered from COVID-19.

The chain recombines TRBV11-3 with TRBJ1-1; D remains ambiguous. Germline V CDR1 and CDR2: SGHNT, YENEEA. The CDR3 length is 16 residues. V lost 2 bases, J lost 0 bases, and 13 bases lay in between. CDR3 loop: CASSLIRTRLNTEAFF. Here the CDR3 DNA reads TGTGCCAGCAGCTTAATACGAACGAGGCTGAACACTGAAGCTTTCTTT.

The chain carries TRBV14 and TRBJ1-4; 9 bases are a match to TRBD1. Germline V gene lookup returns CDR1 SGHDN and CDR2 FVKESK. J was trimmed by 6 bases and V by 4 bases; bases with no gene match: 6. This CDR3 is built from 15 residues. The CDR3 bases are TGTGCCAGCAGCCCCCACAGGGGGCGGGATGAAAAACTGTTTTTT. It yields the protein CASSPHRGRDEKLFF.

The chain is built from TRBV19 and TRBJ2-4, with 10 bases fitting TRBD1. Trimming at V came to 3 bases and at J to 5 bases, leaving 4 bases not matched to a gene. The germline CDR1 and CDR2 sequences are LNHDA and SQIVND (reference sequence). The CDR3 loop spans 15 amino acids. CDR3 DNA sequence: TGTGCCAGTAGTATCCGGGGGACAGGGGAAAACATTCAGTACTTC. Amino acids: CASSIRGTGENIQYF.

This sequence joins TRBV13 and TRBJ2-7, with TRBD2 matching 9 bases. Germline V gene data show CDR1 as PRHDT and CDR2 as FYEKMQ (reference sequence). J lost 4 bases, V lost 3 bases, and 7 bases had no gene match. The CDR3 extends over 15 amino acids. DNA for the CDR3: TGTGCCAGCAGCTTCGGAGTAGCGGGGGAGTACGAGCAGTACTTC. Encoded protein: CASSFGVAGEYEQYF.

V usage is TRBV12-5 and J usage is TRBJ2-2, with TRBD1 matching over 7 bases. Losses at the gene ends were 1 base for V and 5 bases for J; bases not matched to a gene: 4. This CDR3 comprises 15 residues. Germline V gene data show CDR1 as LGHNT and CDR2 as FRNRAP. The CDR3, as DNA: TGTGCTAGTGGTTTGGAACCAGGGGGAACCGGGGAGCTGTTTTTT. As protein: CASGLEPGGTGELFF.

J is TRBJ2-4 and V is TRBV5-1; D is perhaps TRBD2 (6 bases). Trimming took 4 bases from V and 9 from J, leaving 23 bases between them. The germline V gene encodes CDR1 SGHRS and CDR2 YFSETQ. The CDR3 has 16 amino acids. The CDR3 bases are TGCGCCAGCAGCGCTGATTGGACCCCGGACGGGGGCATTCAGTACTTC. It codes for CASSADWTPDGGIQYF.

This clone was observed a few times. The chain links TRBV5-1 to TRBJ2-3; 8 bases map to TRBD1. Trimming cost V 0 bases and J 3 bases; bases outside gene matches: 3. The CDR3 runs to 15 residues. Germline CDR1 reads SGHRS; CDR2 reads YFSETQ. CDR3 coding DNA: TGCGCCAGCAGCTTGGAAGGACAGGGAACAGATACGCAGTATTTT. Translated, it gives CASSLEGQGTDTQYF.

The chain joins TRBV19 to TRBJ2-3; 8 bases map to TRBD2. This CDR3 is built from 19 residues. With 10 bases clipped from V and 0 bases from J, the junction kept 21 bases outside the gene matches. Germline CDR1 reads LNHDA; CDR2 reads SQIVND (reference sequence). The chain's CDR3 is CATPHDSGIPLSSTDTQYF. The CDR3 DNA follows: TGTGCCACTCCCCATGATAGCGGGATACCCTTGTCTAGCACAGATACGCAGTATTTT.

The chain recombines TRBV12-3 or TRBV12-4 with TRBJ2-3; D may be TRBD2 (6 bases). The CDR3 totals 13 residues. Deletions cut 3 bases from V and 3 bases from J, with 7 bases between. CDR3 DNA sequence: TGTGCCAGCAGTTTTGGGAGGACAGATACGCAGTATTTT. Translating it yields CASSFGRTDTQYF.

V gene TRBV7-2 combines with J gene TRBJ1-6; 10 bases match TRBD1. Trimming removed 5 bases from V and 10 bases from J; junction bases left unmatched: 8. CDR1 is SGHTA, CDR2 FQGNSA, per germline. The CDR3 contains 15 residues. CDR3 in amino acids: CASSPFGTGDSPLHF. The CDR3 bases are TGTGCCAGCAGCCCATTCGGGACAGGGGACTCACCCCTCCACTTT.

This chain joins TRBV5-1 and TRBJ1-6; D gene uncertain. Germline CDR1 and CDR2: SGHRS and YFSETQ. V lost 0 bases to trimming and J lost 0 bases, with 10 bases between them. This CDR3 comprises 17 residues. Here the CDR3 DNA reads TGCGCCAGCAGCTTGGGCACCGGGAGCTCCTATAATTCACCCCTCCACTTT. This gives the protein CASSLGTGSSYNSPLHF.

The chain is built from TRBV18 and TRBJ2-5; TRBD1 agrees at 9 bases. V shed 4 bases and J 5 bases; nucleotides not matched to a gene: 2. The CDR3 sequence is 13 residues long. From germline, CDR1 is KGHSH and CDR2 LQKENI. The CDR3: CASSRDRDETQYF. The CDR3 DNA follows: TGTGCCAGCTCACGGGACAGGGACGAGACCCAGTACTTC. Combining the CDR3 with reference TRBV18 and TRBJ2-5 gives the whole variable domain NAGVMQNPRHLVRRRGQEARLRCSPMKGHSHVYWYRQLPEEGLKFMVYLQKENIIDESGMPKERFSAEFPKEGPSILRIQQVVRGDSAAYFCASSRDRDETQYFGPGTRLLVL.

This sequence joins TRBV6-4 and TRBJ2-1, with TRBD2 identical over 11 bases. This CDR3 spans 15 amino acids. Trimming cost V 4 bases and J 7 bases; bases outside gene matches: 6. CDR1 and CDR2 from the germline V gene are MRHNA and SNTAGT. The CDR3 sequence: CASSGVGTSGNEQFF. CDR3 DNA sequence: TGTGCCAGCAGTGGGGTGGGGACTAGCGGAAATGAGCAGTTCTTC.

This chain connects TRBV11-2 to TRBJ2-3; no reliable D call. Germline assignment: CDR1 SGHAT and CDR2 FQNNGV. Trimming left V 4 bases short and J 3 bases short, with 8 bases between. CDR3 length equals 13 residues. Here the CDR3 reads CASSYGETDTQYF. The CDR3 nucleotides are TGTGCCAGCAGCTACGGAGAAACAGATACGCAGTATTTT.